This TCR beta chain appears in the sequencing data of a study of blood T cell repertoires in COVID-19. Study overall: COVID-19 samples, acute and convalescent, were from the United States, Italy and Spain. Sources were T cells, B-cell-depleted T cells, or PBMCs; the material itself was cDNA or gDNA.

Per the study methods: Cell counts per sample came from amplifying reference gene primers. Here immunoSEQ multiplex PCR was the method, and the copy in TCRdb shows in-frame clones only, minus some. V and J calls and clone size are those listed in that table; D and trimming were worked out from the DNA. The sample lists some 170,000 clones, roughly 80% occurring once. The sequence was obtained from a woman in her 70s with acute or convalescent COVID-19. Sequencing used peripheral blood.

CDR3 residues: CASSYSERYTDTQYF. Written as DNA, the CDR3 is TGTGCCAGCAGTTACTCGGAGAGGTACACAGATACGCAGTATTTT. The V and J genes are TRBV6-5 and TRBJ2-3; D ambiguous. Germline V CDR1 and CDR2: MNHEY, SVGAGI. Trimming pared 0 bases from V and 2 bases from J, leaving 9 bases between. This CDR3 has 15 amino acids.